These T cell receptor beta chains were read from a single sample in a study of blood T cell repertoires in COVID-19. Using immunoSEQ multiplex PCR, the repertoire was profiled, and TCRdb retains in-frame clones only, with some absent. Of some 220,000 clones in the sample, around four fifths were seen once. Sequencing was done on a sample of peripheral blood. Every receptor here comes from an older woman with active or convalescent COVID-19. CDR3s include the opening cysteine and the closing phenylalanine or tryptophan. The order of the fields is D gene, J gene, V gene, clone size, CDR3 DNA, CDR3 protein. A D gene is named only where the DNA matches it firmly. Size tells how often a clone was seen (once, few, many) or the class of an expanded clone, and some rows leave it out.

NA	TRBJ1-4	TRBV27	NA	TGTGCCAGCAGTATCGGGGGTTTGGGTGAAAAACTGTTTTTT	CASSIGGLGEKLFF
NA	TRBJ2-7	TRBV6-5	once	TGTGCCAGCAGGGGTAGTAGGAGCTCCTACGAGCAGTACTTC	CASRGSRSSYEQYF
TRBD1	TRBJ1-1	TRBV7-9	NA	TGTGCCAGCAGGTTACAGGGGGCTGGAGCCGAAGCTTTCTTT	CASRLQGAGAEAFF
NA	TRBJ2-3	TRBV5-1	NA	TGCGCCAGCAGCCTGAGATGGGGCGTCACAGATACGCAGTATTTT	CASSLRWGVTDTQYF
NA	TRBJ1-6	TRBV7-8	NA	TGTGCCAGCAGCTTAGATTTCCCCAGCTCCTATAATTCACCCCTCCACTTT	CASSLDFPSSYNSPLHF
NA	TRBJ1-6	TRBV6-5	NA	TGTGCCAGCAGTTACCAGGGATATAATTCACCCCTCCACTTT	CASSYQGYNSPLHF
NA	TRBJ1-1	TRBV6-5	NA	TGTGCCAGCAGGCTGACAAACCTCGGTGAAGCTTTCTTT	CASRLTNLGEAFF
NA	TRBJ1-4	TRBV2	NA	TGTGCCAGCAGTGAGGATGGGGCGATAAATGAAAAACTGTTTTTT	CASSEDGAINEKLFF
TRBD1	TRBJ2-1	TRBV30	NA	TGTGCCTGTCCGACAGGGGGCTCCTACAATGAGCAGTTCTTC	CACPTGGSYNEQFF
TRBD2	TRBJ2-7	TRBV2	once	TGTGCCAGCAGTGACTTGGTCGGGAGGAACTCCTACGAGCAGTACTTC	CASSDLVGRNSYEQYF
TRBD2	TRBJ2-1	TRBV27	NA	TGTGCCAGCACCCTACTAGCGGGAGAGCGTAATGAGCAGTTCTTC	CASTLLAGERNEQFF
NA	TRBJ1-1	TRBV7-8	NA	TGTGCCAGCAGCTTCACAGGGTCTGAAGCTTTCTTT	CASSFTGSEAFF
NA	TRBJ1-5	TRBV19	NA	TGTGCCAGTAGTATCGCCAGGGCAAGCAATCAGCCCCAGCATTTT	CASSIARASNQPQHF
NA	TRBJ1-1	TRBV5-4	NA	TGTGCCAGCAGTACAAACATCCCGCCATTTCGAGCTTTCTTT	CASSTNIPPFRAFF
TRBD2	TRBJ2-1	TRBV7-9	NA	TGTGCCAGCAGCTTAGCCCTAGGGAGCGGGAGAACGAATGAGCAGTTCTTC	CASSLALGSGRTNEQFF
TRBD1	TRBJ1-3	TRBV7-9	NA	TGTGCCAGCAGCGCCGCAAGGACAGGGGGCGCAGAAAACACCATATATTTT	CASSAARTGGAENTIYF
NA	TRBJ1-1	TRBV11-3	NA	TGTGCCAGCAGCTTAGCGGAGAGAACTGAAGCTTTCTTT	CASSLAERTEAFF
TRBD2	TRBJ2-3	TRBV19	once	TGTGCCAGTAGTATTGAGACTAGCGGAACAGATACGCAGTATTTT	CASSIETSGTDTQYF
TRBD2	TRBJ2-3	TRBV6-1	NA	TGTGCCAGCAGTGAAGCGCAAGGACTAGCGGGAGAATTTGATACGCAGTATTTT	CASSEAQGLAGEFDTQYF
NA	TRBJ2-3	TRBV5-1	NA	TGCGCCAGCAGCTCGACACCTCCCCTCTCCACAGATACGCAGTATTTT	CASSSTPPLSTDTQYF
TRBD1	TRBJ1-2	TRBV6-5	NA	TGTGCCAGCAGCTCCGACAGGGGATATGGCTACACCTTC	CASSSDRGYGYTF
NA	TRBJ2-3	TRBV5-4	NA	TGTGCCAGCAGCTTGGCAAAGACAGCACGCACAGATACGCAGTATTTT	CASSLAKTARTDTQYF
NA	TRBJ1-1	TRBV4-1	NA	TGCGCCAGCAGCCAAGAGGGTAGCTCGCGGTACACTGAAGCTTTCTTT	CASSQEGSSRYTEAFF
TRBD2	TRBJ2-1	TRBV9	NA	TGTGCCAGCAGCATAGCGGGAAGCTCCTACAATGAGCAGTTCTTC	CASSIAGSSYNEQFF
NA	TRBJ1-1	TRBV11-2	few	TGTGCCAGCAGCTTCTCGGGGGTAGACACTGAAGCTTTCTTT	CASSFSGVDTEAFF
TRBD1	TRBJ1-4	TRBV4-1	NA	TGCGCCAGCAGCCAAGACGAGACAGGGCCCCGGAGACTGTTTTTT	CASSQDETGPRRLFF
TRBD1	TRBJ2-7	TRBV3-1/TRBV3-2	once	TGTGCCAGCAGCCAAGCCGGGACAGCCTACGAGCAGTACTTC	CASSQAGTAYEQYF
NA	TRBJ2-3	TRBV29-1	NA	TGCAGCGTTGAGGACGGGGGAAGCACAGATACGCAGTATTTT	CSVEDGGSTDTQYF
NA	TRBJ2-3	TRBV29-1	NA	TGCAGCGTCGGACTTCTGGGGTGGGGGCAGTATTTT	CSVGLLGWGQYF
NA	TRBJ1-2	TRBV19	NA	TGTGCCAGTAGTAAGGCGGCCGGCTATGGCTACACCTTC	CASSKAAGYGYTF
TRBD1	TRBJ1-2	TRBV19	NA	TGTGCCAGTAGTAGGGACAGGGAGTATGGCTACACCTTC	CASSRDREYGYTF
NA	TRBJ2-3	TRBV11-3	NA	TGTGCCAGCACCTTGCGCGGGTGGCCCCTCACAGATACGCAGTATTTT	CASTLRGWPLTDTQYF
TRBD2	TRBJ2-3	TRBV28	NA	TGTGCCAGCAGTTCAACTAGCGAATTCACAGATACGCAGTATTTT	CASSSTSEFTDTQYF
NA	TRBJ2-5	TRBV28	NA	TGTGCCAGCAGTTTGATATTCATCAGGCAAGAGACCCAGTACTTC	CASSLIFIRQETQYF
NA	TRBJ2-5	TRBV30	NA	TGTGCCTGGAGTGTACGACAGCGGGAAGAGACCCAGTACTTC	CAWSVRQREETQYF
NA	TRBJ2-5	TRBV3-1/TRBV3-2	NA	TGTGCCAGCAGCCAAACGACAGGTTTCCAAGAGACCCAGTACTTC	CASSQTTGFQETQYF
TRBD1	TRBJ1-2	TRBV4-1	once	TGCGCCAGCAGCCCACAGGTCGGGACAGGAATTTTCTATGGCTACACCTTC	CASSPQVGTGIFYGYTF
NA	TRBJ1-2	TRBV5-1	NA	TGCGCCAGCAGCTTGGTGGAGAGACCTAACTATGGCTACACCTTC	CASSLVERPNYGYTF